This TCR beta chain was sequenced during a study of blood T cell repertoires in COVID-19. The repertoire was sequenced with immunoSEQ multiplex PCR; TCRdb's copy has only in-frame clones and lacks some. The sample has about 44,000 clones, approximately 90% seen once. This CDR3 region has 13 residues. Germline assignment: CDR1 SGHTA and CDR2 FQGNSA. Trimming took 0 bases from V and 1 from J, leaving 3 bases between them. This sequence was found in a man aged 65 to 79 with active COVID-19. Sample: peripheral blood. V is TRBV7-2 and J is TRBJ1-1; D gene unclear. CDR3 nucleotide sequence: TGTGCCAGCAGCTTAGCCAGGAACACTGAAGCTTTCTTT. Encoded protein: CASSLARNTEAFF.